The source of this TCR beta chain is a study of control samples from healthy donors and cancer patients. The CDR3 has 15 amino acids. Trimming shortened V by 2 bases and J by 8 bases, and 15 bases separated the two germline ends. CDR1 MNHNY and CDR2 SVGAGI come from the germline V gene (reference sequence). Produced via immunoSEQ multiplex PCR; TCRdb's table is partial and in-frame only. Of 100,000 to 150,000 clones listed, around 92% are singletons. Sequencing input: PBMCs. The rearrangement links TRBV6-6 to TRBJ1-4; no clear D gene. The sequence was obtained from a man older than 75 with head and neck cancer. The CDR3 DNA reads TGTGCCAGCAGTTACCCGGGAAGGTTAAGGGAAAAACTGTTTTTT. Protein product: CASSYPGRLREKLFF.